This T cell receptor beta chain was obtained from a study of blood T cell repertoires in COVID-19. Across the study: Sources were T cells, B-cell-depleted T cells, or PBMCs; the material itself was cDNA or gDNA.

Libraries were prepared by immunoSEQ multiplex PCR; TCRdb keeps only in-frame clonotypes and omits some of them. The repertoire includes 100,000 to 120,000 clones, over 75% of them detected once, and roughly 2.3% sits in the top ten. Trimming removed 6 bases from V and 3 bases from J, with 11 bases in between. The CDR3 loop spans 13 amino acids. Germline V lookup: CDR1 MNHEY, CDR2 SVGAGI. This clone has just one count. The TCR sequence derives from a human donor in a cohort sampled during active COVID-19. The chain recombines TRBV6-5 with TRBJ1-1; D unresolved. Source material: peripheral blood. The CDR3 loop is CASRSPADTEAFF. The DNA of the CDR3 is TGTGCCAGCAGGTCCCCTGCGGACACTGAAGCTTTCTTT.